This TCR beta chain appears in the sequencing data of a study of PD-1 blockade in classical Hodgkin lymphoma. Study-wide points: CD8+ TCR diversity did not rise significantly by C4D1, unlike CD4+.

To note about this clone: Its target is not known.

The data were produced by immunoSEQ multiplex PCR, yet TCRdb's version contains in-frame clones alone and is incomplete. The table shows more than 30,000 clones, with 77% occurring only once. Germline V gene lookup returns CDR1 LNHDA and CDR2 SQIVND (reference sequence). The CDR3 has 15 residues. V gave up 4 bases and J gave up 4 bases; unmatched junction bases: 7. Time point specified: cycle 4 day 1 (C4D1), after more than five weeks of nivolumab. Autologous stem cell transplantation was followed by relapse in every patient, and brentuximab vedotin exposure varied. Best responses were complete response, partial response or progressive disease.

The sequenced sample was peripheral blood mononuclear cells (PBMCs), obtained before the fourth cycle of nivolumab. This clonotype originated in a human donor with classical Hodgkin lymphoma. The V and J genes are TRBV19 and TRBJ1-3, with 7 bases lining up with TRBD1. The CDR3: CASSSHRGRGNTIYF. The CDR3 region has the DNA TGTGCCAGTAGTAGCCACAGGGGTCGCGGAAACACCATATATTTT.